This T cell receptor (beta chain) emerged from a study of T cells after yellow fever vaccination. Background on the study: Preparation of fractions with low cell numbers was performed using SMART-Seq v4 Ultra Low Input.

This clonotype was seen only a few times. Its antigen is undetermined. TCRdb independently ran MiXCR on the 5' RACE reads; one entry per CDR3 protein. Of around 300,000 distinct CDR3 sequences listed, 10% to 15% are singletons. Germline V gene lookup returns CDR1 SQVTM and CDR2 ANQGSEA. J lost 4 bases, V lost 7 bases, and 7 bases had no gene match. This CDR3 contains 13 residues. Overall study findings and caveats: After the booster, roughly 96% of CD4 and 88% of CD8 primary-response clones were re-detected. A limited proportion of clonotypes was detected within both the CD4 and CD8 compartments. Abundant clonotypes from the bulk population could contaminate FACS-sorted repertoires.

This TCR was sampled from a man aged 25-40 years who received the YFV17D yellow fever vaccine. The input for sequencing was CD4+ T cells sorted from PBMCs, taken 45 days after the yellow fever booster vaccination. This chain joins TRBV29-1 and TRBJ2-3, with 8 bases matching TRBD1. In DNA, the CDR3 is TGCAGCGCCCAGGACAGGGCAGCAGATACGCAGTATTTT. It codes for CSAQDRAADTQYF.